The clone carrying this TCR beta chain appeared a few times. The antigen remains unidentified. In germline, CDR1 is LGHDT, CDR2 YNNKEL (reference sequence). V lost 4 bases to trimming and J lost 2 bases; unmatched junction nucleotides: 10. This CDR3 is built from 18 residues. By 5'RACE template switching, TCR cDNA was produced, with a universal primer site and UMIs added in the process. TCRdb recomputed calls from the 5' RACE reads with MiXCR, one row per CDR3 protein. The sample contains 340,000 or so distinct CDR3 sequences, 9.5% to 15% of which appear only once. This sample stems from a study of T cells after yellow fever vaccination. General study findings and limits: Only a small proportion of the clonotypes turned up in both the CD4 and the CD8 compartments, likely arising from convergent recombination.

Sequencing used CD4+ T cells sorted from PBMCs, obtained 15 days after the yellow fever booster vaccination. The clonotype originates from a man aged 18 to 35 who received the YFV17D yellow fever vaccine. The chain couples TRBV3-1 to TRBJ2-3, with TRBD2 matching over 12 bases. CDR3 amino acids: CASSRTKLAGGTTDTQYF. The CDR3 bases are TGTGCCAGCAGCCGTACCAAACTAGCGGGGGGAACCACAGATACGCAGTATTTT.